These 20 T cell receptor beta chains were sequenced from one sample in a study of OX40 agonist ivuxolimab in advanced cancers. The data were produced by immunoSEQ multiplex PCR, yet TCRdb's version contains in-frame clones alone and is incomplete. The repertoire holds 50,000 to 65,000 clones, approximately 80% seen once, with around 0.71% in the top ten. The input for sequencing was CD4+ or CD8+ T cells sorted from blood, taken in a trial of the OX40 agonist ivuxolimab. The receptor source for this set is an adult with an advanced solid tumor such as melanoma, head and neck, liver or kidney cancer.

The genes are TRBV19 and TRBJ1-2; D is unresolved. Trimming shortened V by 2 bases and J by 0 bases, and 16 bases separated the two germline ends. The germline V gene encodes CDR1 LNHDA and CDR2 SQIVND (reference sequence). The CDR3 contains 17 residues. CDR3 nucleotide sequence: TGTGCCAGTAGTATATCAGGTGAAAGACGCACTAACTATGGCTACACCTTC. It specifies CASSISGERRTNYGYTF.

The chain's CDR3 is CAGGGSSYEQYF. The CDR3 DNA follows: TGTGCCGGGGGGGGCTCCTCCTACGAGCAGTACTTC. This chain links TRBV10-3 with TRBJ2-7; D might be TRBD2 (7 bases). This CDR3 comprises 12 residues. CDR1 is ENHRY and CDR2 is SYGVKD in the germline V gene. V was pared by 11 bases and J by 0 bases, with 11 bases between.

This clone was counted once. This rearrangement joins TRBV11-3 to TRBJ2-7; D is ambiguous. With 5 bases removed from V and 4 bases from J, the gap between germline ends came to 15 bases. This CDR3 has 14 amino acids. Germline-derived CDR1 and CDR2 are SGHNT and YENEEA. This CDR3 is CASSPPGELYEQYF. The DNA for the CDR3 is TGTGCCAGCAGCCCACCTGGGGAATTGTACGAGCAGTACTTC.

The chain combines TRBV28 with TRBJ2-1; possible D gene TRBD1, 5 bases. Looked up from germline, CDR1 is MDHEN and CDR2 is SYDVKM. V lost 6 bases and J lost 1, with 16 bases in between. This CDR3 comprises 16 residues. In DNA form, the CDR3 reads TGTGCCAGCAGCTTACAAGGGGTGCTATCCTACAATGAGCAGTTCTTC. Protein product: CASSLQGVLSYNEQFF.

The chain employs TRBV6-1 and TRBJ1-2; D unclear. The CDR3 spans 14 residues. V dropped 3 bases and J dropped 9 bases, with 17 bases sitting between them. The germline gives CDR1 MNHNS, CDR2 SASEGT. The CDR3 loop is CASSEGRSTMSYTF. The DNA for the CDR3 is TGTGCCAGCAGTGAGGGCAGGTCGACTATGAGCTACACCTTC.

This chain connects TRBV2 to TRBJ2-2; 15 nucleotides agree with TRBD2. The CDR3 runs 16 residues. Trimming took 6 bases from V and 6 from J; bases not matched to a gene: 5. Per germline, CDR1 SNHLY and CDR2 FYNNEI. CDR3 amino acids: CASRPGLAGGAGELFF. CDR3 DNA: TGTGCCAGCAGGCCGGGACTAGCGGGGGGAGCCGGGGAGCTGTTTTTT.

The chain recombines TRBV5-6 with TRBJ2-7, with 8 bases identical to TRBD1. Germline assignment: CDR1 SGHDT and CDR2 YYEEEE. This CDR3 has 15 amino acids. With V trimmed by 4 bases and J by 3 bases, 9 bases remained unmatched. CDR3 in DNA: TGTGCCAGCAGCGAAGAAGGACAGGGAAGCTACGAGCAGTACTTC. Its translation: CASSEEGQGSYEQYF.

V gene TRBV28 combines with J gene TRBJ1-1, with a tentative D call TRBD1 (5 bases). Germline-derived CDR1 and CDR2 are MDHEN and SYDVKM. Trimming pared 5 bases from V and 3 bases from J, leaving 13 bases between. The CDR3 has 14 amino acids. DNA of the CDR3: TGTGCCAGCAGTCCTACCAGGGACCACACTGAAGCTTTCTTT. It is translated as CASSPTRDHTEAFF.

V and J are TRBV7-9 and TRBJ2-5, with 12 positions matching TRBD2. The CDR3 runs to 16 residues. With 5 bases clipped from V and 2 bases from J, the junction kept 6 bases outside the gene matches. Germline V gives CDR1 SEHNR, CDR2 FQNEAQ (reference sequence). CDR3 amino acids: CASSPTGTSGQETQYF. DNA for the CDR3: TGTGCCAGCAGCCCTACCGGGACTAGCGGGCAAGAGACCCAGTACTTC.

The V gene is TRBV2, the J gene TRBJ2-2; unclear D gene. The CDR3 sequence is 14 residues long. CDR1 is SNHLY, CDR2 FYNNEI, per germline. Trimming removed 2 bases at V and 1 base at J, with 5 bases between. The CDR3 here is CASSENENTGELFF. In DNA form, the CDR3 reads TGTGCCAGCAGTGAAAATGAGAACACCGGGGAGCTGTTTTTT.

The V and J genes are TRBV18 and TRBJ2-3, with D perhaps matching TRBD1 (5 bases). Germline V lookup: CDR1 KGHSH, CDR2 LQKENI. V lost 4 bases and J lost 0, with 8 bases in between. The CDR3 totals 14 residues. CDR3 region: CASSQTASTDTQYF. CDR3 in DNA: TGTGCCAGCTCACAGACAGCTAGCACAGATACGCAGTATTTT.

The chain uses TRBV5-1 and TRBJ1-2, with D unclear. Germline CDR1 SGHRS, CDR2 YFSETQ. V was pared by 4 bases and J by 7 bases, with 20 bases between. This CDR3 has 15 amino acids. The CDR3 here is CASSAPGEGRSGYTF. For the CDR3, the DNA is TGCGCCAGCAGCGCACCGGGTGAGGGAAGGAGTGGCTACACCTTC.

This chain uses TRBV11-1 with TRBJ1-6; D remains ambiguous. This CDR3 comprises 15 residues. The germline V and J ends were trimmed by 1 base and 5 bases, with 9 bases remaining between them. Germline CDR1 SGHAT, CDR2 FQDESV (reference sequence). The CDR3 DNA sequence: TGTGCCAGCAGCTTAGACTCGCTGGATAATTCACCCCTCCACTTT. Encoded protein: CASSLDSLDNSPLHF. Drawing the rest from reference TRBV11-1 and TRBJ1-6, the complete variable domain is EAEVAQSPRYKITEKSQAVAFWCDPISGHATLYWYRQILGQGPELLVQFQDESVVDDSQLPKDRFSAERLKGVDSTLKIQPAELGDSAMYLCASSLDSLDNSPLHFGNGTRLTVT.

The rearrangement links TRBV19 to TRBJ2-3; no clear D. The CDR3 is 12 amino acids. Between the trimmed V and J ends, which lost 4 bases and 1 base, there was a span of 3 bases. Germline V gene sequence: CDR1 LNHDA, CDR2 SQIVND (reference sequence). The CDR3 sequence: CASSRGTDTQYF. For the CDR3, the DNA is TGTGCCAGTAGTAGGGGCACAGATACGCAGTATTTT.

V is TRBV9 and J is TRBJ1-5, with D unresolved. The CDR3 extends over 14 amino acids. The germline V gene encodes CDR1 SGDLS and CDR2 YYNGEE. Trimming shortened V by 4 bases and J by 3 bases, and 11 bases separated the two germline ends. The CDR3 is CASSKDTDNQPQHF. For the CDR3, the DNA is TGTGCCAGCAGCAAAGACACCGACAATCAGCCCCAGCATTTT.

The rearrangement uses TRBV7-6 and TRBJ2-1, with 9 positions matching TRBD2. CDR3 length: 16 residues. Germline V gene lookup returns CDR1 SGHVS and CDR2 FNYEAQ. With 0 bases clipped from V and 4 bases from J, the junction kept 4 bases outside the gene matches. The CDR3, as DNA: TGTGCCAGCAGCTTAGCGCCGAGCGGGGGGTACAATGAGCAGTTCTTC. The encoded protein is CASSLAPSGGYNEQFF.

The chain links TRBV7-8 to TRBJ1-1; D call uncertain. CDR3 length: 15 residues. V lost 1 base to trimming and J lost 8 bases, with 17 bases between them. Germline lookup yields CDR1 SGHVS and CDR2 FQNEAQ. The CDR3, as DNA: TGTGCCAGCAGCTTAGGGGAACAGAGTCTTAGGGAAGCTTTCTTT. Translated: CASSLGEQSLREAFF.

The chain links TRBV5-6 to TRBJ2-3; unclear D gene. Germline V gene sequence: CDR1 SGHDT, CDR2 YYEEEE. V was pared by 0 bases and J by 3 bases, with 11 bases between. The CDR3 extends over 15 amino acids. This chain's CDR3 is CASSLVGSGTDTQYF. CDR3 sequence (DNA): TGTGCCAGCAGCTTGGTGGGGTCCGGAACAGATACGCAGTATTTT. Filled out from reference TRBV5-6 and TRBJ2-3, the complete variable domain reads DAGVTQSPTHLIKTRGQQVTLRCSPKSGHDTVSWYQQALGQGPQFIFQYYEEEERQRGNFPDRFSGHQFPNYSSELNVNALLLGDSALYLCASSLVGSGTDTQYFGPGTRLTVL.

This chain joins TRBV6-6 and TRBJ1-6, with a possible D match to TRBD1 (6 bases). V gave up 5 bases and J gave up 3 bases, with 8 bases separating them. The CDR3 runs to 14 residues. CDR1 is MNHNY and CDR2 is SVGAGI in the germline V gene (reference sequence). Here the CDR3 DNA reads TGTGCCAGCAGTCGGGACATCTATAATTCACCCCTCCACTTT. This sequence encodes CASSRDIYNSPLHF.

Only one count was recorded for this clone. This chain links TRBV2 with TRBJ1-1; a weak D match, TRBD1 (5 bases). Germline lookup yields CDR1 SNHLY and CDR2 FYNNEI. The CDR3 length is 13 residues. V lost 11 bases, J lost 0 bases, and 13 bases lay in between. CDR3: CAGLRELNTEAFF. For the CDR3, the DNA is TGTGCCGGGCTCAGGGAACTGAACACTGAAGCTTTCTTT.